This passage covers 29 T cell receptor beta chains from one sample sequenced in a study of response to subunit inactivated influenza vaccine. TCRdb re-called the RT-PCR reads through MiXCR, storing one row per CDR3 protein. The sample includes roughly 500,000 distinct CDR3 sequences, less than 25% seen only once; the top ten take roughly 2.8%. The same sample was also used in a study of T cells expressing NK-cell markers. As reported in that work: TCR beta cDNA was made by 5'RACE template switching with UMIs.

Sequenced material: CD4+ T cells sorted from PBMCs, taken 11 to 12 days after vaccination. These receptors came from a man in his forties or fifties who received an inactivated influenza vaccine.

CDR3 DNA sequence: TGTGCCAGCAGCTCCGCGGGGTATGAGCAGTTCTTC. Translation: CASSSAGYEQFF. This sequence joins TRBV7-2 and TRBJ2-1, with a possible D match to TRBD2 (6 bases). Deletions cut 4 bases from V and 8 bases from J, with 9 bases between. Germline V gene lookup returns CDR1 SGHTA and CDR2 FQGNSA. The CDR3 extends over 12 amino acids.

This clonotype was observed a few times. This sequence joins TRBV9 and TRBJ2-7, with D possibly TRBD1 on 7 matching bases. Looked up from germline, CDR1 is SGDLS and CDR2 is YYNGEE. This CDR3 spans 15 amino acids. The V end was cut by 0 bases, the J end by 0 bases, with 10 bases between. The CDR3 loop reads CASSVGQGLSYEQYF. The CDR3 DNA follows: TGTGCCAGCAGCGTAGGACAGGGACTCTCCTACGAGCAGTACTTC.

The chain joins TRBV20-1 to TRBJ2-3, with D tentatively TRBD1 (6 bases). The germline V gene encodes CDR1 DFQATT and CDR2 SNEGSKA (reference sequence). The V gene lost 0 bases and the J gene lost 3 bases, with 16 bases spanning the gap. The CDR3 consists of 16 residues. CDR3 nucleotides: TGCAGTGCTAGAGATCCTGGCAGGGGAAAGACAGATACGCAGTATTTT. It translates to CSARDPGRGKTDTQYF.

The sample holds many counts of this clonotype. The chain uses TRBV4-2 and TRBJ2-3; a possible D gene is TRBD2 (6 bases). Per germline, CDR1 LGHNA and CDR2 YNFKEQ. V lost 4 bases to trimming and J lost 2 bases, with 19 bases between them. The CDR3 contains 17 residues. CDR3 loop: CASSLTSRAGSTDTQYF. The DNA of the CDR3 is TGTGCCAGCAGCCTCACGTCCAGGGCGGGGTCCACAGATACGCAGTATTTT.

The chain recombines TRBV11-2 with TRBJ2-2; 8 bases align to TRBD1. Germline lookup yields CDR1 SGHAT and CDR2 FQNNGV. The CDR3 has 18 residues. V trimming: 0 bases; J trimming: 0 bases; junction bases outside the gene matches: 6. CDR3 residues: CASSLETGVGSNTGELFF. CDR3 in DNA: TGTGCCAGCAGCTTAGAGACAGGGGTGGGGTCGAACACCGGGGAGCTGTTTTTT.

This chain uses TRBV27 with TRBJ2-1; 9 bases map to TRBD1. CDR1 and CDR2 (germline): MNHEY, SMNVEV (reference sequence). V was clipped by 5 bases and J by 3 bases; unmatched bases: 5. CDR3 length: 15 amino acids. The CDR3 loop is CASSPRQGDYNEQFF. The CDR3 DNA sequence: TGTGCCAGCAGTCCCCGACAGGGGGACTACAATGAGCAGTTCTTC.

This clonotype was observed a handful of times. The J gene is TRBJ2-3, the V gene TRBV6-5, with D tentatively TRBD1 (6 bases). Germline CDR1 MNHEY, CDR2 SVGAGI. Deletions cut 0 bases from V and 4 bases from J, with 23 bases between. The CDR3 spans 19 residues. The CDR3 here is CASSYSILSRFRGADTQYF. The CDR3 nucleotides are TGTGCCAGCAGTTACTCGATTCTCTCTCGGTTCAGGGGTGCAGATACGCAGTATTTT.

This clonotype was picked up a small number of times. The J gene is TRBJ2-3, the V gene TRBV5-1; no reliable D call. Trimming stripped 2 bases from V and 5 bases from J, with 9 bases between. Per germline, CDR1 SGHRS and CDR2 YFSETQ. This CDR3 comprises 13 residues. The CDR3 here is CASSLSQGDTQYF. The CDR3 DNA sequence: TGCGCCAGCAGCTTAAGCCAAGGAGATACGCAGTATTTT.

This clonotype was seen a few times. The chain couples TRBV12-3 or TRBV12-4 to TRBJ2-1; the D is unclear. The CDR3 sequence is 13 residues long. V was clipped by 1 base and J by 9 bases, with 10 bases between them. The CDR3 loop is CASSLGALGEQFF. DNA for the CDR3: TGTGCCAGCAGTTTAGGAGCCCTAGGTGAGCAGTTCTTC.

A note on this clonotype: Mismatch with germline at one junction end may stem from a read error. CDR3 sequence (DNA): TGTGCCAGCAGCCCAGTCAGGACAGGAGACGCAGATACGCACTATTTT. Translated, it gives CASSPVRTGDADTHYF. This chain joins TRBV11-2 and TRBJ2-3; TRBD1 matches at 7 bases. Germline V CDR1 and CDR2: SGHAT, FQNNGV. The CDR3 has 16 residues.

This chain joins TRBV28 and TRBJ2-3, with a tentative D call TRBD2 (6 bases). The germline CDR1 and CDR2 sequences are MDHEN and SYDVKM. V was cut by 11 bases and J by 2 bases, with 17 bases left in between. This CDR3 contains 14 residues. CDR3 sequence: CASGGSGSTDTQYF. CDR3 coding DNA: TGTGCCTCCGGGGGATCGGGGTCCACAGATACGCAGTATTTT.

CDR3 loop: CASSLRTQQDTQYF. The DNA of the CDR3 is TGTGCCAGCAGCTTAAGGACACAACAAGATACGCAGTATTTT. The gene calls are TRBV7-3 and TRBJ2-3; a weak D match, TRBD1 (5 bases). The CDR3 runs 14 residues. CDR1 and CDR2 from the germline V gene are SGHTA and FQGTGA. Trimming pared 1 base from V and 5 bases from J, leaving 10 bases between.

The gene calls are TRBV20-1 and TRBJ2-5; 9 nucleotides line up with TRBD1. The CDR3 contains 13 residues. J lost 5 bases, V lost 6 bases, and 7 bases had no gene match. Per germline, CDR1 DFQATT and CDR2 SNEGSKA (reference sequence). The CDR3 loop reads CSADRTGGETQYF. The CDR3 bases are TGCAGTGCAGACAGAACAGGGGGCGAGACCCAGTACTTC.

This clonotype was recorded a few times. Written as DNA, the CDR3 is TGTGCCAGCAGCTTAGATTGGGACAGGGACGAGCAGTACTTC. This translates into CASSLDWDRDEQYF. V usage is TRBV7-2 and J usage is TRBJ2-7, with 9 positions matching TRBD1. The CDR3 is 14 amino acids. Germline values: CDR1 SGHTA, CDR2 FQGNSA. Trimming removed 1 base from V and 5 bases from J; junction bases left unmatched: 3.

This clonotype was detected a few times. This chain uses TRBV7-9 with TRBJ2-7; D is unresolved. The CDR3 consists of 16 residues. The V gene's germline CDR1 is SEHNR and CDR2 FQNEAQ (reference sequence). Trimming pared 0 bases from V and 4 bases from J, leaving 16 bases between. The CDR3 DNA reads TGTGCCAGCAGCTTAGCCCGAGGACCGACCCCATACGAGCAGTACTTC. Translating it yields CASSLARGPTPYEQYF.

This clonotype was observed a few times. The chain has TRBV10-3 and TRBJ2-3, with D hard to call. CDR1 ENHRY and CDR2 SYGVKD come from the germline V gene. V was clipped by 2 bases and J by 2 bases, with 8 bases between them. The CDR3 runs to 14 residues. The CDR3 region is CAISEDQTTDTQYF. Here the CDR3 DNA reads TGTGCCATCAGTGAGGACCAGACCACAGATACGCAGTATTTT.

This clonotype was seen a handful of times. The chain recombines TRBV12-3 or TRBV12-4 with TRBJ1-2, with D perhaps TRBD1 (5 bases). Trimming cost V 5 bases and J 5 bases, with 9 bases left between them. There are 12 residues in the CDR3. The CDR3 loop reads CASSPRQYGYTF. The CDR3 nucleotides read TGTGCCAGCAGTCCCCGACAGTATGGCTACACCTTC.

The sample holds many counts of this clonotype. The rearrangement links TRBV7-3 to TRBJ2-1; TRBD2 might be the D (5 bases). V was shortened by 3 bases and J by 8 bases, with 11 bases between the two germline ends. This CDR3 region has 13 residues. Looked up from germline, CDR1 is SGHTA and CDR2 is FQGTGA. CDR3 amino acids: CASSFITSHEQFF. CDR3 bases: TGTGCCAGCAGCTTTATCACTAGTCATGAGCAGTTCTTC.

In its sample, this clonotype was seen a few times. The chain is built from TRBV29-1 and TRBJ1-1, with TRBD1 identical over 7 bases. Germline-derived CDR1 and CDR2 are SQVTM and ANQGSEA. V lost 7 bases to trimming and J lost 1 base; unmatched junction nucleotides: 9. This CDR3 region has 14 residues. This CDR3 reads CSAGQRLENTEAFF. The CDR3 DNA is TGCAGCGCGGGACAGCGCTTGGAGAACACTGAAGCTTTCTTT.

This clonotype was seen ten or more times. The chain combines TRBV5-6 with TRBJ2-1, with 9 bases matching TRBD2. This CDR3 has 16 amino acids. J lost 9 bases, V lost 4 bases, and 14 bases had no gene match. The germline V gene encodes CDR1 SGHDT and CDR2 YYEEEE. The CDR3 sequence is CASSATGTSWVSEQFF. The CDR3 coding sequence is TGTGCCAGCAGCGCTACCGGGACTAGCTGGGTCAGTGAGCAGTTCTTC.

In this sample, this clonotype turned up a few times. The rearrangement uses TRBV20-1 and TRBJ2-3, with TRBD2 matching 8 bases. Trimming at V came to 5 bases and at J to 5 bases, leaving 9 bases not matched to a gene. The CDR3 length is 14 residues. The germline CDR1 and CDR2 sequences are DFQATT and SNEGSKA (reference sequence). The CDR3 sequence: CSAGGLADRDTQYF. The CDR3 bases are TGCAGTGCTGGCGGACTAGCCGACAGAGATACGCAGTATTTT.

This chain uses TRBV7-9 with TRBJ2-7; no clear D gene. V gave up 4 bases and J gave up 0 bases, with 13 bases separating them. The CDR3 runs to 15 residues. Germline V gene sequence: CDR1 SEHNR, CDR2 FQNEAQ (reference sequence). The CDR3 is CASSSAGPRSYEQYF. The CDR3 coding sequence is TGTGCCAGCAGCTCTGCTGGGCCTCGCTCCTACGAGCAGTACTTC.

This chain links TRBV2 with TRBJ2-2, with D possibly being TRBD1 or TRBD2 (5 bases each). CDR3 length: 15 residues. The germline V and J ends were trimmed by 3 bases and 13 bases, with 21 bases remaining between them. Germline assignment: CDR1 SNHLY and CDR2 FYNNEI. This CDR3 is CASSDIIRDPDWLFF. CDR3 nucleotides: TGTGCCAGCAGTGATATTATCCGGGACCCCGATTGGCTGTTTTTT. Drawing the rest from reference TRBV2 and TRBJ2-2, the complete variable domain is EPEVTQTPSHQVTQMGQEVILRCVPISNHLYFYWYRQILGQKVEFLVSFYNNEISEKSEIFDDQFSVERPDGSNFTLKIRSTKLEDSAMYFCASSDIIRDPDWLFFGEGSRLTVL.

In this sample, this clonotype turned up a few times. The chain is built from TRBV4-3 and TRBJ2-1, with 7 bases fitting TRBD2. After removal of 4 bases from V and 8 bases from J, the junction contained 11 bases not matched to a gene. This CDR3 has 15 amino acids. Germline-derived CDR1 and CDR2 are LGHNA and YSLEER. For the CDR3, the DNA is TGCGCCAGCAGCCCGGAAGCGGCCGGGAGGCATGAGCAGTTCTTC. Encoded protein: CASSPEAAGRHEQFF.

This clonotype was counted only a few times. This rearrangement joins TRBV18 to TRBJ1-1; D is unclear. Germline V gene data show CDR1 as KGHSH and CDR2 as LQKENI. The CDR3 extends over 12 amino acids. The V gene lost 3 bases and the J gene lost 7 bases, with 9 bases spanning the gap. The DNA for the CDR3 is TGTGCCAGCTCACCTATGAGGGATGAAGCTTTCTTT. This gives the protein CASSPMRDEAFF.

This clonotype was counted between two and nine times. This sequence joins TRBV19 and TRBJ2-1, with D perhaps TRBD2 (5 bases). This CDR3 region has 17 residues. V gave up 1 base and J gave up 5 bases, with 18 bases separating them. The germline gives CDR1 LNHDA, CDR2 SQIVND (reference sequence). The CDR3 DNA reads TGTGCCAGTAGTATAGCTGGCGGGCAGTGGAGAAACAATGAGCAGTTCTTC. Protein sequence: CASSIAGGQWRNNEQFF.

The chain employs TRBV5-6 and TRBJ1-1; tentatively, D is TRBD1 (6 bases). Germline V lookup: CDR1 SGHDT, CDR2 YYEEEE. This CDR3 is 14 amino acids long. V gave up 1 base and J gave up 5 bases, with 12 bases separating them. The DNA of the CDR3 is TGTGCCAGCAGCTTGAAGGGGGAAAGGACTGAAGCTTTCTTT. It codes for CASSLKGERTEAFF.

V is TRBV5-5 and J is TRBJ2-7; D unresolved. Germline loops: CDR1 SGHKS, CDR2 YYEKEE (reference sequence). The CDR3 has 15 amino acids. The V and J ends lost 1 base and 0 bases respectively, with 11 bases between them. Here the CDR3 reads CASSLNSASSYEQYF. The CDR3 bases are TGTGCCAGCAGCTTGAACAGCGCGAGCTCCTACGAGCAGTACTTC.

J is TRBJ1-5 and V is TRBV9; tentative D call: TRBD1 (6 bases). Deletions cut 3 bases from V and 4 bases from J, with 11 bases between. CDR1 is SGDLS and CDR2 is YYNGEE in the germline V gene. The CDR3 consists of 14 residues. Here the CDR3 reads CASSATGNNQPQHF. In DNA, the CDR3 is TGTGCCAGCAGCGCGACAGGCAATAATCAGCCCCAGCATTTT.